This TCR beta chain emerged from a study of CD8 T cells in Susac syndrome. About the research overall: Patients with Susac syndrome had blood drawn and were at that point therapy-naive, on corticosteroids, or on intravenous immunoglobulin alone. General observations from the study: CD4+ repertoires of Susac syndrome patients lacked detectable clonal expansion.

Germline V gives CDR1 SQVTM, CDR2 ANQGSEA. The CDR3 contains 12 residues. The V end was cut by 6 bases, the J end by 5 bases, with 13 bases between. An amount of RNA that ranged from roughly 0.5 to 1 ug was reverse transcribed with random hexamers. TCRdb recomputed calls from the immunoSEQ multiplex PCR reads with MiXCR, one row per CDR3 protein. The sample has 160,000 or so distinct CDR3 sequences; roughly 95% are singletons. Concerning this clonotype itself: Antigen unknown.

Source material: CD4+ T cells from PBMCs. The TCR originated in a human donor with Susac syndrome. This chain links TRBV29-1 with TRBJ1-1, with a possible D match to TRBD1 (6 bases). In DNA, the CDR3 is TGCAGCGTCTCAGGGGCGGAGACTGAAGCTTTCTTT. Protein product: CSVSGAETEAFF.